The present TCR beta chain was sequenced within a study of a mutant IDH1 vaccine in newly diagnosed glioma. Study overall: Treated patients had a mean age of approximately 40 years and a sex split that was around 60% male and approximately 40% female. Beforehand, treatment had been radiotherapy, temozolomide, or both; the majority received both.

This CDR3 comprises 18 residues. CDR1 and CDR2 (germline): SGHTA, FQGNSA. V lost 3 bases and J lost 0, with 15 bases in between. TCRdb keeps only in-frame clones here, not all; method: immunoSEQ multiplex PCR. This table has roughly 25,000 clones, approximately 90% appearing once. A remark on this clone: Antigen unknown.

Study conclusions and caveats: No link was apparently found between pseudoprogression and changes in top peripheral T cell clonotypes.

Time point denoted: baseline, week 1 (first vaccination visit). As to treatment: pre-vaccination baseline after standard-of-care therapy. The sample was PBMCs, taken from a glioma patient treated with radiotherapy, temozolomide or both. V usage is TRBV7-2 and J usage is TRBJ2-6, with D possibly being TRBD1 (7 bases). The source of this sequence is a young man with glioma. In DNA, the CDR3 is TGTGCCAGCAGCTTGGAGGGACAGAGATTCTCTGGGGCCAACGTCCTGACTTTC. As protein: CASSLEGQRFSGANVLTF.